The 3 T cell receptor beta chains in this list originate from one sample, sequenced in a study of shared clonotypes between healthy human individuals. Sequencing was performed with immunoSEQ multiplex PCR; in TCRdb, only in-frame clones are kept and a portion is missing. The sample lists about 2.4 million clones, roughly 92% occurring once. The specimen sequenced was naive CD4+ T cells sorted from blood. Subset denoted: CD45RA+ positively selected. These receptors came from a young man in good health.

This clone was observed a single time. V and J are TRBV18 and TRBJ1-5, with D perhaps matching TRBD1 (5 bases). This CDR3 is 13 amino acids long. Germline CDR1 KGHSH, CDR2 LQKENI. Trimming shortened V by 2 bases and J by 8 bases, and 10 bases separated the two germline ends. CDR3 protein: CASSPTGPEPQHF. In DNA, the CDR3 is TGTGCCAGCTCACCAACGGGGCCGGAGCCCCAGCATTTT.

The V and J genes are TRBV10-3 and TRBJ1-1; D is unresolved. The length of the CDR3 is 14 residues. The V end was cut by 3 bases, the J end by 1 base, with 9 bases between. Germline assignment: CDR1 ENHRY and CDR2 SYGVKD. CDR3 residues: CAISDYAQNTEAFF. The CDR3 coding sequence is TGTGCCATCAGTGATTACGCACAGAACACTGAAGCTTTCTTT.

Details on this clone: This same CDR3 is encoded by further DNA sequences in the sample. The J gene is TRBJ2-1, the V gene TRBV20-1; D is unclear. The length of the CDR3 is 10 residues. The germline CDR1 and CDR2 sequences are DFQATT and SNEGSKA (reference sequence). CDR3 region: CSAISNEQFF. The CDR3 DNA reads as TGCAGCGCGATTTCTAATGAGCAGTTCTTC.